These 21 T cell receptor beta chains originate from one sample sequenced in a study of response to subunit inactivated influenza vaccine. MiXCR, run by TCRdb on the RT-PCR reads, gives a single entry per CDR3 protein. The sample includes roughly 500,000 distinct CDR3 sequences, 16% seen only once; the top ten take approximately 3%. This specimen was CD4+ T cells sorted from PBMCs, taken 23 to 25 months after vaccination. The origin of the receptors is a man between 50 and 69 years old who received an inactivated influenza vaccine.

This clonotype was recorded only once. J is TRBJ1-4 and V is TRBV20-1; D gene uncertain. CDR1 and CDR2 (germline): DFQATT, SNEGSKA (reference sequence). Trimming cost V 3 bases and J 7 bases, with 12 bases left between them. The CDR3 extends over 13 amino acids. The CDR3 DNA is TGCAGTGCTAGGGCGATGGGATTTGAAAAACTGTTTTTT. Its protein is CSARAMGFEKLFF.

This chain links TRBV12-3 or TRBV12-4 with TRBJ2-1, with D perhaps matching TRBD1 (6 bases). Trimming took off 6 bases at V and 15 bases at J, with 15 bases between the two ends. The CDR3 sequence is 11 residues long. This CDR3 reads CASSPNRVRFF. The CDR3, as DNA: TGTGCCAGCAGCCCTAACAGGGTAAGGTTCTTC.

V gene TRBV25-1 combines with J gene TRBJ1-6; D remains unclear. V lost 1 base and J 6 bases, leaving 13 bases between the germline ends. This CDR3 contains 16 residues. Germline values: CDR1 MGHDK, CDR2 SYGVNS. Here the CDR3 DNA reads TGTGCCAGCAGTGAATCTCAGGCGCGGCCTAATTCACCCCTCCACTTT. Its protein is CASSESQARPNSPLHF.

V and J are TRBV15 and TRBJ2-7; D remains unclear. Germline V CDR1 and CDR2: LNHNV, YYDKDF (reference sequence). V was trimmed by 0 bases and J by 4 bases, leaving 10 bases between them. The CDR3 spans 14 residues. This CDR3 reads CATSRDIGPYEQYF. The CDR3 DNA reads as TGTGCCACCAGCAGAGATATCGGCCCTTACGAGCAGTACTTC.

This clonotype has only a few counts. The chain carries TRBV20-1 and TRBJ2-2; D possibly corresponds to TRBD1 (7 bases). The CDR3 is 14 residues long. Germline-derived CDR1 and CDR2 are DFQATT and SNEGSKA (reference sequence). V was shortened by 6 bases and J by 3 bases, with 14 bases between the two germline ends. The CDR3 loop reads CSARARGDTGELFF. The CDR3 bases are TGCAGTGCAAGGGCCAGGGGGGACACCGGGGAGCTGTTTTTT.

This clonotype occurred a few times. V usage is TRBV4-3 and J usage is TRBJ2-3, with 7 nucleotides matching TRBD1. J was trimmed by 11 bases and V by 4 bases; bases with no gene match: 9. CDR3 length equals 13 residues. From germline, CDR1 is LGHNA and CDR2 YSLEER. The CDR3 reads CASSRTQGELQYF. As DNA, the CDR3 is TGCGCCAGCAGCCGGACTCAGGGGGAATTGCAGTATTTT.

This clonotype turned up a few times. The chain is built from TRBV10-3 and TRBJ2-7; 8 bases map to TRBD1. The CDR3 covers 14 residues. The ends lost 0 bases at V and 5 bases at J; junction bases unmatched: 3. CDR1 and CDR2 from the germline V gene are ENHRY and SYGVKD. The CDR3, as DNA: TGTGCCATCAGTGAGTCTACAGGGGGTGACGAGCAGTACTTC. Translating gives CAISESTGGDEQYF.

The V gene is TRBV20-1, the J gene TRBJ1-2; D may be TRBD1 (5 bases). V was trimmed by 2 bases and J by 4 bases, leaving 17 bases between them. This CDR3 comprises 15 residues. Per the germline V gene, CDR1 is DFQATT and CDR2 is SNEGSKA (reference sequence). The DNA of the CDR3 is TGCAGTGCTAGACTTGGGACGCTGACTAGCTATGGCTACACCTTC. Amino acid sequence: CSARLGTLTSYGYTF.

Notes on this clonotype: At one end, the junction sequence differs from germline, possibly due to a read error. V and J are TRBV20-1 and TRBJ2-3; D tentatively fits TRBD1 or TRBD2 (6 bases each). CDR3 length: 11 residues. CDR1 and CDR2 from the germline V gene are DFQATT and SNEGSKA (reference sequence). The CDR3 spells CSGTQGGTQYF. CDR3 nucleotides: TGCAGTGGCACACAGGGAGGCACGCAGTATTTC.

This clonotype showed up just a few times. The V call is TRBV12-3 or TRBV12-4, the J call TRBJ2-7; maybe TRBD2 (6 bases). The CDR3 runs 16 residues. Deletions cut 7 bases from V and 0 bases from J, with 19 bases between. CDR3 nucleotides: TGTGCCAGCACCACAAAGTGGGGCGGGGTCTCCTACGAGCAGTACTTC. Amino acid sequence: CASTTKWGGVSYEQYF.

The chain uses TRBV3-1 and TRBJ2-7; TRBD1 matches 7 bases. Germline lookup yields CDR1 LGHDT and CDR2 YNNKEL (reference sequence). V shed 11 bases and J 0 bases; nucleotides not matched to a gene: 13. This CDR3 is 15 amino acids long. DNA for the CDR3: TGTGCCTCCTGCCAGGAAGGGGGCTTCTCCTACGAGCAGTACTTC. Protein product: CASCQEGGFSYEQYF.

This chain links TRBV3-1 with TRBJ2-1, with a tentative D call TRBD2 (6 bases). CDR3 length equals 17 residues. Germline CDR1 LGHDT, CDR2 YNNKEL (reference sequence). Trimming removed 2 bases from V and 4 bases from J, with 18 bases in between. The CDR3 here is CASSQISRRDSYNEQFF. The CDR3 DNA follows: TGTGCCAGCAGCCAAATTTCAAGGCGGGACTCTTACAATGAGCAGTTCTTC.

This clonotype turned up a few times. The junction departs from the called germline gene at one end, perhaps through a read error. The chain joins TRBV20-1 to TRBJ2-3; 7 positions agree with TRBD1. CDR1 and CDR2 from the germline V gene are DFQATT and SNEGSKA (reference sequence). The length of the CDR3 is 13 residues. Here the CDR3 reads CTASRGPGDTQYF. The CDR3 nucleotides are TGCACTGCTAGTAGGGGGCCAGGAGATACGCAGTATTTT.

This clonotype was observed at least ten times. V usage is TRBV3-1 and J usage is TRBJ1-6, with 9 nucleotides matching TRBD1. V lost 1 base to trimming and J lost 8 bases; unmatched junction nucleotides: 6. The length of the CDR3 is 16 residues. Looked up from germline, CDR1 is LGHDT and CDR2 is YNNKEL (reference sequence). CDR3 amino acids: CASSQVGQGGYSPLHF. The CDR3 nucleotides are TGTGCCAGCAGCCAAGTGGGACAGGGTGGGTATTCACCCCTCCACTTT.

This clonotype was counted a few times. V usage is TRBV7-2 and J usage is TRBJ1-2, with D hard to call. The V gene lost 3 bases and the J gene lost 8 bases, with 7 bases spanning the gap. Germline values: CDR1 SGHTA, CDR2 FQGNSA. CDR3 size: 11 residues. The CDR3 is CASSLERGYTF. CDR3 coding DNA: TGTGCCAGCAGCTTGGAAAGGGGCTACACCTTC.

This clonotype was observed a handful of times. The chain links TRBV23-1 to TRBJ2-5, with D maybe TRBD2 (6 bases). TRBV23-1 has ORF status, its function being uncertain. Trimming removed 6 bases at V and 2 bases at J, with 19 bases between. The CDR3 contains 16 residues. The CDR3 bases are TGCGCCAGCAGGCCTAATTGGGCAGGGACTCAAGAGACCCAGTACTTC. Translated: CASRPNWAGTQETQYF.

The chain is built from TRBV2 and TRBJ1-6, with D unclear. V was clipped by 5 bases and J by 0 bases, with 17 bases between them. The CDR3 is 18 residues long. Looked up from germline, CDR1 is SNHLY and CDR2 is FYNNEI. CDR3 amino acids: CASSKHAGFSSYNSPLHF. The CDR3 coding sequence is TGTGCCAGCAGTAAACACGCGGGGTTCAGCTCCTATAATTCACCCCTCCACTTT. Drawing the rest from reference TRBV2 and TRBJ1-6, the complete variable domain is EPEVTQTPSHQVTQMGQEVILRCVPISNHLYFYWYRQILGQKVEFLVSFYNNEISEKSEIFDDQFSVERPDGSNFTLKIRSTKLEDSAMYFCASSKHAGFSSYNSPLHFGNGTRLTVT.

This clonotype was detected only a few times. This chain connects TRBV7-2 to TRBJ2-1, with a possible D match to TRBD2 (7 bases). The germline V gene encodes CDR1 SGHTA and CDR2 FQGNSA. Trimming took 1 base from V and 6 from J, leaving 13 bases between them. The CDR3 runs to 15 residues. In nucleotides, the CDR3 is TGTGCCAGCAGCTTAGTGGGGGGGCGTAGCAATGAGCAGTTCTTC. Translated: CASSLVGGRSNEQFF.

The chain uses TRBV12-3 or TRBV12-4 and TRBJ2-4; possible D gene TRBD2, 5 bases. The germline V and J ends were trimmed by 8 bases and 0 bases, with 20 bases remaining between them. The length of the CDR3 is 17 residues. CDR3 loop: CASGGPGTVLAKNIQYF. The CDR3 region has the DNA TGTGCCAGCGGAGGCCCGGGTACAGTTCTAGCCAAAAACATTCAGTACTTC.

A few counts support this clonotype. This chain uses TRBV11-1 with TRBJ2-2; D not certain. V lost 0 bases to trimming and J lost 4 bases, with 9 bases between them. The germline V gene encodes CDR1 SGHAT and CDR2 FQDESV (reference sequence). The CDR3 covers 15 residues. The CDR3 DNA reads TGTGCCAGCAGCTTAGCCCCCCAGGCCACCGGGGAGCTGTTTTTT. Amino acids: CASSLAPQATGELFF.

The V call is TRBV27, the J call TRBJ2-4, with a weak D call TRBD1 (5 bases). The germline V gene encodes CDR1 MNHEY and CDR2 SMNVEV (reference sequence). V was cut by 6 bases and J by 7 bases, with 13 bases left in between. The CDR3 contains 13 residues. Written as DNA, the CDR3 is TGTGCCAGCAGATCTCGACAGACGAACATTCAGTACTTC. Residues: CASRSRQTNIQYF.